This TCR beta chain is from a study of a mutant IDH1 vaccine in newly diagnosed glioma. Study-level information: With temozolomide cycles, or 4-6 weeks after radiotherapy alone, vaccination was started.

Sequencing was performed with immunoSEQ multiplex PCR; in TCRdb, only in-frame clones are kept and a portion is missing. This sample has approximately 12,000 clones, with about 81% found just once. CDR3 size: 12 residues. CDR1 and CDR2 (germline): SGHRS, YFSETQ. Trimming took off 2 bases at V and 5 bases at J, with 8 bases between the two ends. Details on this clone: The antigen is undetermined.

Time point given: week 47, end of study. Each vaccine dose was 300 ug of mutant IDH1 20-mer peptide, with topical imiquimod. The sequence was obtained from a man between 25 and 39 years old with glioma. The rearrangement joins TRBV5-1 to TRBJ2-7; TRBD2 might be the D (5 bases). The input for sequencing was PBMCs, taken from a glioma patient whose treatment included an IDH1 peptide vaccine. The DNA of the CDR3 is TGCGCCAGCAGCTTAGCGGAGGACGAGCAGTACTTC. Its translation: CASSLAEDEQYF.